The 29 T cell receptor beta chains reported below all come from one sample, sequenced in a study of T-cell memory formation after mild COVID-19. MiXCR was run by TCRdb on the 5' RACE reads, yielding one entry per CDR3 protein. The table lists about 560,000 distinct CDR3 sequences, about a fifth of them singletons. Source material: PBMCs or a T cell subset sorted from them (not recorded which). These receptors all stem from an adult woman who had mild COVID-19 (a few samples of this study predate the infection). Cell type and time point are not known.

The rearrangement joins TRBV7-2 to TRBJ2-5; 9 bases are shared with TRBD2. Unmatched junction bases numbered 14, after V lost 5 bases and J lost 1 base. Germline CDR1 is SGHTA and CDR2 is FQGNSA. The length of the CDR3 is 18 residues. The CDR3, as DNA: TGTGCCAGCAGCCAGCCTGGGACTAGCAAAAGTCCCCAAGAGACCCAGTACTTC. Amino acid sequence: CASSQPGTSKSPQETQYF.

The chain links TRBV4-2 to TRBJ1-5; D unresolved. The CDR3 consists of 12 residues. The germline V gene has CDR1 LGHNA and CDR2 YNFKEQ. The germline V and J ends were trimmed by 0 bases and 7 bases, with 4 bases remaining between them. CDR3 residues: CASSQDRQPQHF. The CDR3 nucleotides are TGTGCCAGCAGCCAAGATCGACAGCCCCAGCATTTT.

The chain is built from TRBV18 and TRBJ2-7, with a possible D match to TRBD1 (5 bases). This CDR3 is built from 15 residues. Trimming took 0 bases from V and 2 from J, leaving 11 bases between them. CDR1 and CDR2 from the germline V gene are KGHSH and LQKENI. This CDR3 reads CASSPPLAGPYEQYF. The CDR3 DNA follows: TGTGCCAGCTCACCACCTCTCGCAGGGCCCTACGAGCAGTACTTC. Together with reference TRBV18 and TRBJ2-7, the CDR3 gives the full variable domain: NAGVMQNPRHLVRRRGQEARLRCSPMKGHSHVYWYRQLPEEGLKFMVYLQKENIIDESGMPKERFSAEFPKEGPSILRIQQVVRGDSAAYFCASSPPLAGPYEQYFGPGTRLTVT.

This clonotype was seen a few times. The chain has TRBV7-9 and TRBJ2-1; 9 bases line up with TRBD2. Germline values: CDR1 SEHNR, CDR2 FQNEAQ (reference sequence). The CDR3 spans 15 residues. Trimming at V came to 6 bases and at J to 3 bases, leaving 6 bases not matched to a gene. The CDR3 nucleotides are TGTGCCAGCAGTTTTAGCGGGAGAGGCTACAATGAGCAGTTCTTC. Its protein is CASSFSGRGYNEQFF.

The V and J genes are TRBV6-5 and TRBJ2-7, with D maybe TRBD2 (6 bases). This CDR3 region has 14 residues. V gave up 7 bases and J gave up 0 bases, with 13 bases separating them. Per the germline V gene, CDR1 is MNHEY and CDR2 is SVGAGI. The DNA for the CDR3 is TGTGCCAGCAAGAGGGGACTTTCCTCCTACGAGCAGTACTTC. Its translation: CASKRGLSSYEQYF.

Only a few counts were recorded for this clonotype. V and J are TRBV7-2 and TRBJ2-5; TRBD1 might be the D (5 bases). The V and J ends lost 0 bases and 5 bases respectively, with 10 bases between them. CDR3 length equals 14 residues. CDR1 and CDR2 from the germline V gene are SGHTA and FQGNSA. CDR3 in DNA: TGTGCCAGCAGCTTAGCTGGGGCACGGGAGACCCAGTACTTC. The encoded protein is CASSLAGARETQYF.

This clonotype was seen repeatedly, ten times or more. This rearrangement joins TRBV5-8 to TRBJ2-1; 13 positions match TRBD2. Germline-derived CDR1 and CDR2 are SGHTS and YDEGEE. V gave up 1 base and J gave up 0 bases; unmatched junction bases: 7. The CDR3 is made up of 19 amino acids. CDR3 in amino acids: CASSLRTSGGAFSYNEQFF. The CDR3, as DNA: TGTGCCAGCAGCTTGCGTACTAGCGGGGGGGCCTTCTCCTACAATGAGCAGTTCTTC. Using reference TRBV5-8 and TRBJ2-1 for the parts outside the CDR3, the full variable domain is EAGVTQSPTHLIKTRGQQATLRCSPISGHTSVYWYQQALGLGLQFLLWYDEGEERNRGNFPPRFSGRQFPNYSSELNVNALELEDSALYLCASSLRTSGGAFSYNEQFFGPGTRLTVL.

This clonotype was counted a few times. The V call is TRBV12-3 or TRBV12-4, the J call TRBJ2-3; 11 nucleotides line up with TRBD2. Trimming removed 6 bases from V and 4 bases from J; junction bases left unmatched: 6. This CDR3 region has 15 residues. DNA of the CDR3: TGTGCCAGCAGAGAACTAGCGGGAGCGTCAGATACGCAGTATTTT. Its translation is CASRELAGASDTQYF.

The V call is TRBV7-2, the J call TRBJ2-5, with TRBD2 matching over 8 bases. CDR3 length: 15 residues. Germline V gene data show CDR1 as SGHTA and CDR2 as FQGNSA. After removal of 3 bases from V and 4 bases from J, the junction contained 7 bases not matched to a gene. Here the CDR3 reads CASSLERETVETQYF. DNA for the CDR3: TGTGCCAGCAGCTTGGAGCGGGAGACAGTAGAGACCCAGTACTTC.

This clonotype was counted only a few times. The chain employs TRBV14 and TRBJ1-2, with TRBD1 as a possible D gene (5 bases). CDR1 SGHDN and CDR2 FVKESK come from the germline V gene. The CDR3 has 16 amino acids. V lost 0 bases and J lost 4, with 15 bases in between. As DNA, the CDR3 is TGTGCCAGCAGCCAAGATCACAGGTCTAGGGTCTATGGCTACACCTTC. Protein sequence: CASSQDHRSRVYGYTF.

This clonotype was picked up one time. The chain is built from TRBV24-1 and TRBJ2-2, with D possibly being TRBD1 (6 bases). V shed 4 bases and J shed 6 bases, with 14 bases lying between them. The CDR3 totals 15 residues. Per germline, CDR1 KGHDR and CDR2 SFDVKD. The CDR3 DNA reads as TGTGCCACCAGTGAGGTCCAGGGGATCCCCGGGGAGCTGTTTTTT. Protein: CATSEVQGIPGELFF.

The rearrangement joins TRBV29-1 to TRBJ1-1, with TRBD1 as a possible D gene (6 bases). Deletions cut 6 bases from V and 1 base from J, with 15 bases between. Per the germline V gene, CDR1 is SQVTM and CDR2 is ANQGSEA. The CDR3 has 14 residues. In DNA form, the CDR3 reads TGCAGCGTCAGAGGGGGTTTTGGGAACACTGAAGCTTTCTTT. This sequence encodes CSVRGGFGNTEAFF.

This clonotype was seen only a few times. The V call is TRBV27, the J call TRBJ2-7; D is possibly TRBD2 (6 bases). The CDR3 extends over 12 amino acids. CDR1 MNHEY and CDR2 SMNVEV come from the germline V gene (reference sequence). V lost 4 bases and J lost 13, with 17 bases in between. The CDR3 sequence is CASSSLREVQYF. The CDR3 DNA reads TGTGCCAGCAGTTCCCTCAGGGAGGTACAATACTTC.

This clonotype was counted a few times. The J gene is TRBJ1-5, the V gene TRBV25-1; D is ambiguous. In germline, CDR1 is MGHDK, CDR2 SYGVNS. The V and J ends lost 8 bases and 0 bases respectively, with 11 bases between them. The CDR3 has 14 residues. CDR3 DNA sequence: TGTGCCAGCTCGCGGGGTCTTAGCAATCAGCCCCAGCATTTT. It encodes CASSRGLSNQPQHF.

The chain's CDR3 is CASSLTGTGVSNQPQHF. The CDR3 bases are TGTGCCAGCAGCTTAACCGGGACAGGGGTTAGCAATCAGCCCCAGCATTTT. The chain combines TRBV11-2 with TRBJ1-5; 10 nucleotides line up with TRBD1. Looked up from germline, CDR1 is SGHAT and CDR2 is FQNNGV. The CDR3 spans 17 residues. With V trimmed by 2 bases and J by 0 bases, 4 bases remained unmatched.

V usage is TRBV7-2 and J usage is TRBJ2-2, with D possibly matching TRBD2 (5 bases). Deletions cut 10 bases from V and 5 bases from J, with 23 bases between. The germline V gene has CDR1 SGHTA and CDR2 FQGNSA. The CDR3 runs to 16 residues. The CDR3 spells CATDVFRDVRTGELFF. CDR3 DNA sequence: TGTGCCACCGACGTTTTTCGGGATGTGAGGACCGGGGAGCTGTTTTTT.

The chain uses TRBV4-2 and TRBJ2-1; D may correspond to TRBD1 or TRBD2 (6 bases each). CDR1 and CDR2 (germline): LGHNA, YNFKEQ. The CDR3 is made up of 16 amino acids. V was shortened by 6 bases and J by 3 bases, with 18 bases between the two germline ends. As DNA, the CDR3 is TGTGCCAGCAGATCCTTAGGGGGGTTCCTCTACAATGAGCAGTTCTTC. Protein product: CASRSLGGFLYNEQFF.

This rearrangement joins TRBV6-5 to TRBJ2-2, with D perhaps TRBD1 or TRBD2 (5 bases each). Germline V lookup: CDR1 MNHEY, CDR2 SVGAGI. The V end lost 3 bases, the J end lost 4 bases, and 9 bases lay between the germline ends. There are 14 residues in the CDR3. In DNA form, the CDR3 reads TGTGCCAGCAGTTATGGGGGTATCACCGGGGAGCTGTTTTTT. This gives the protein CASSYGGITGELFF.

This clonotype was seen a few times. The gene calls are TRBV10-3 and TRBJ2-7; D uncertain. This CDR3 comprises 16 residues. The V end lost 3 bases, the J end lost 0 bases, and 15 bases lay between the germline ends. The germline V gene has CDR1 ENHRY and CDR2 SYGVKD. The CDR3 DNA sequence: TGTGCCATCAGTGATGGAAGGTACTCCACCTCCTACGAGCAGTACTTC. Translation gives CAISDGRYSTSYEQYF.

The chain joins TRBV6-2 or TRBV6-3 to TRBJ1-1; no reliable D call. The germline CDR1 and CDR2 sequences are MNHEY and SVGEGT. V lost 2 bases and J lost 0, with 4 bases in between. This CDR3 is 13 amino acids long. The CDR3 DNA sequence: TGTGCCAGCAGTTACATGGTGAACACTGAAGCTTTCTTT. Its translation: CASSYMVNTEAFF.

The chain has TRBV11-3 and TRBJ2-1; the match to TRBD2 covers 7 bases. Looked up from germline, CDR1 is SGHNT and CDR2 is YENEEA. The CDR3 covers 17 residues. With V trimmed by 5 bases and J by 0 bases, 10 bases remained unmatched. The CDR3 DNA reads TGTGCCAGCAGCCCCAAGGGACTATCGAGCTCCTACAATGAGCAGTTCTTC. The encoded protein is CASSPKGLSSSYNEQFF.

CDR3: CASSLKSGGQNEQFF. DNA of the CDR3: TGCGCCAGCAGCTTGAAAAGCGGGGGTCAGAATGAGCAGTTCTTC. V gene TRBV5-1 combines with J gene TRBJ2-1; 8 positions agree with TRBD2. Germline-derived CDR1 and CDR2 are SGHRS and YFSETQ. Trimming took 1 base from V and 7 from J; bases not matched to a gene: 7. This CDR3 spans 15 amino acids.

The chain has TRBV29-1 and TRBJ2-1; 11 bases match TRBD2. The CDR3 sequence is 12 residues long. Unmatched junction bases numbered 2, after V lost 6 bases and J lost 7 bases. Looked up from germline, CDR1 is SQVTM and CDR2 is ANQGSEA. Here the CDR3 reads CSVVAGGNEQFF. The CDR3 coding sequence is TGCAGCGTGGTAGCGGGAGGGAATGAGCAGTTCTTC.

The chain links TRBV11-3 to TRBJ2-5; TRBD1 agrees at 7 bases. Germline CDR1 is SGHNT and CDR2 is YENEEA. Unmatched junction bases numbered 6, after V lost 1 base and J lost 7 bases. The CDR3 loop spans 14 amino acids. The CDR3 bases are TGTGCCAGCAGCTTAGTGGGACAGTCGGTGACCCAGTACTTC. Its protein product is CASSLVGQSVTQYF.

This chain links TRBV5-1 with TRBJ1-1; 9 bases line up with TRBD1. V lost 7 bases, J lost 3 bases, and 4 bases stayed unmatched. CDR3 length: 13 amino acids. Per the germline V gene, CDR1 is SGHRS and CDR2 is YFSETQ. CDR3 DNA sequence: TGCGCCAGCTCGGGACAGGGTTACACTGAAGCTTTCTTT. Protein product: CASSGQGYTEAFF.

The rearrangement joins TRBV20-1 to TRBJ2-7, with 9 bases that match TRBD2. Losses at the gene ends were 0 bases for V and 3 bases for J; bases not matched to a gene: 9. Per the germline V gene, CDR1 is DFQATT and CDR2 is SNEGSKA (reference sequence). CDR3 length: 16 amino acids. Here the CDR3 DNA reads TGCAGTGCTAGAGACTGGGAGACTAGCGGTGACTACGAGCAGTACTTC. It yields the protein CSARDWETSGDYEQYF.

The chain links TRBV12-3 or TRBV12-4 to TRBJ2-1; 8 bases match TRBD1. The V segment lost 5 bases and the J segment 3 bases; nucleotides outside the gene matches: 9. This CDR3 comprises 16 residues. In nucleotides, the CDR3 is TGTGCCAGCAGTACCAGGACAGGGAAGGGCTACAATGAGCAGTTCTTC. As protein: CASSTRTGKGYNEQFF.

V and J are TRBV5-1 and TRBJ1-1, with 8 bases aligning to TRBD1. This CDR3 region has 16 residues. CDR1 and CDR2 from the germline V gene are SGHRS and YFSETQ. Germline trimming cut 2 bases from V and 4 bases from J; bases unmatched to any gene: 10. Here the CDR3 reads CASSFRQGMVGTEAFF. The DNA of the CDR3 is TGCGCCAGCAGCTTCAGACAGGGGATGGTCGGCACTGAAGCTTTCTTT.

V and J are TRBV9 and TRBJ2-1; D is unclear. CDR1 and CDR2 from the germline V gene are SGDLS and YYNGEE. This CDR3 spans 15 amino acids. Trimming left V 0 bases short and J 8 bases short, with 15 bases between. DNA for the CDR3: TGTGCCAGCAGCGTAGGATTCGGGTCCTCCCATGAGCAGTTCTTC. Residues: CASSVGFGSSHEQFF.